The present TCR beta chain was sequenced within a study of early T cells in non-severe SARS-CoV-2 infection. Study details: Alpha and beta chains were unpaired, from unsorted whole-blood bulk RNA.

The CDR3 length is 15 residues. V dropped 0 bases and J dropped 7 bases, with 13 bases sitting between them. Germline CDR1 is SGHDN and CDR2 is FVKESK. Findings and caveats of the study: VDJdb matches were skewed toward anti-spike CD8 T cell responses.

Individual cDNA molecules each received unique molecular identifiers attached to them. TCRdb reanalysed the 5' RACE reads using MiXCR and keeps one entry per CDR3 protein. The table has more than 80,000 distinct CDR3 sequences, 16% seen once. As to this clonotype: Its antigen is not identified.

Sequenced input: whole blood. J is TRBJ2-1 and V is TRBV14, with D perhaps given as TRBD1 or TRBD2 (7 bases each). This clonotype was obtained from an adult who was a healthcare worker with PCR-confirmed SARS-CoV-2 infection or an uninfected control (not recorded which). The CDR3 bases are TGTGCCAGCAGCCAAGATGACAGGGAGGGGAATGAGCAGTTCTTC. It codes for CASSQDDREGNEQFF.